The 25 T cell receptor beta chains given below trace back to one sample, sequenced in a study of monozygotic twins with inflammatory bowel disease. Each CDR3 protein gets one entry in TCRdb, which reprocessed the 5' RACE reads and gives no DNA. This specimen shows about 300,000 distinct CDR3 sequences; the ten leading clones hold 5% to 6%. Sequenced input: blood. All receptors derive from a human donor with ulcerative colitis or Crohn's disease, or a healthy co-twin of an affected twin (not recorded which).

The chain employs TRBV19 and TRBJ2-1; the D gene TCRdb calls, TRBD2, cannot be checked with no DNA. Germline values: CDR1 LNHDA, CDR2 SQIVND (reference sequence). CDR3 length equals 15 residues. The chain's CDR3 is CASKRLAGSYNEQFF.

This rearrangement joins TRBV28 to TRBJ1-2. CDR3 length: 13 amino acids. CDR1 MDHEN and CDR2 SYDVKM come from the germline V gene. The CDR3 is CASSLTDQTGYTF.

Here the CDR3 reads CASQEGTRSINEQFF. V and J are TRBV27 and TRBJ2-1; absent DNA, TCRdb's TRBD2 call cannot be checked. Germline V gene lookup returns CDR1 MNHEY and CDR2 SMNVEV (reference sequence). The length of the CDR3 is 15 residues.

V and J are TRBV5-1 and TRBJ2-2; checking the TCRdb D call of TRBD1 is not possible without DNA. Germline values: CDR1 SGHRS, CDR2 YFSETQ. The CDR3 has 17 amino acids. This CDR3 reads CASSLDRGKFGTGELFF.

J is TRBJ2-4 and V is TRBV20-1; with no DNA, the TCRdb D assignment of TRBD2 cannot be verified. The CDR3 totals 17 residues. Germline values: CDR1 DFQATT, CDR2 SNEGSKA (reference sequence). This chain's CDR3 is CSAPTSGSPLAKNIQYF.

V and J are TRBV4-2 and TRBJ2-7; the D call of TRBD2 rests on TCRdb alone, since no DNA is present to check it. CDR1 and CDR2 from the germline V gene are LGHNA and YNFKEQ. The CDR3 spans 15 residues. The CDR3 loop reads CASSQASLAGDEQYF.

This chain links TRBV6-2 or TRBV6-3 with TRBJ2-7. Looked up from germline, CDR1 is MNHEY and CDR2 is SVGEGT. The CDR3 length is 14 residues. CDR3 protein: CASSYLGQPYEQYF.

The chain links TRBV5-1 to TRBJ1-1. CDR1 and CDR2 (germline): SGHRS, YFSETQ. CDR3 size: 13 residues. CDR3 loop: CASRLTIDTEAFF.

V gene TRBV7-9 combines with J gene TRBJ1-6; the D gene TCRdb calls, TRBD1, cannot be checked with no DNA. Germline-derived CDR1 and CDR2 are SEHNR and FQNEAQ (reference sequence). This CDR3 spans 13 amino acids. CDR3: CASSFLKGLPLHF.

The chain carries TRBV28 and TRBJ2-7; the TCRdb D gene call, TRBD2, has no DNA to confirm it. The CDR3 runs to 16 residues. In germline, CDR1 is MDHEN, CDR2 SYDVKM. The CDR3 spells CASSPLLTVVPHEQYF.

The chain carries TRBV7-8 and TRBJ2-7; lacking DNA, the TRBD1 call made by TCRdb goes unchecked. The CDR3 has 16 residues. Germline lookup yields CDR1 SGHVS and CDR2 FQNEAQ. The CDR3 region is CASSTDRGGGGDEQYF.

The CDR3 loop is CASSLAGGPINEQFF. The chain has TRBV11-3 and TRBJ2-1; lacking DNA, the TRBD2 call made by TCRdb goes unchecked. The CDR3 is 15 amino acids. Germline V gene lookup returns CDR1 SGHNT and CDR2 YENEEA. Using reference TRBV11-3 and TRBJ2-1 for the parts outside the CDR3, the full variable domain is EAGVVQSPRYKIIEKKQPVAFWCNPISGHNTLYWYLQNLGQGPELLIRYENEEAVDDSQLPKDRFSAERLKGVDSTLKIQPAELGDSAVYLCASSLAGGPINEQFFGPGTRLTVL.

The J gene is TRBJ2-3, the V gene TRBV29-1; TCRdb names TRBD1, which stays unverified in the absence of DNA. This CDR3 comprises 12 residues. The V gene's germline CDR1 is SQVTM and CDR2 ANQGSEA. CDR3 sequence reads: CSVVEGPDTQYF.

The chain carries TRBV14 and TRBJ2-3; there is no DNA to check the TCRdb D call of TRBD2. CDR1 is SGHDN and CDR2 is FVKESK in the germline V gene. This CDR3 is built from 17 residues. The CDR3 sequence: CASSQRRSSGKSDTQYF.

The gene calls are TRBV11-2 and TRBJ2-5. From germline, CDR1 is SGHAT and CDR2 FQNNGV. The CDR3 consists of 16 residues. CDR3 sequence: CASSLYGDWEQETQYF.

The V call is TRBV18, the J call TRBJ1-6; the TRBD1 assignment by TCRdb is unverifiable without DNA. There are 15 residues in the CDR3. Germline CDR1 reads KGHSH; CDR2 reads LQKENI. CDR3 protein: CASSPKTGGESPLHF.

The chain joins TRBV10-3 to TRBJ2-1; TCRdb outputs TRBD2, but without DNA this stays unchecked. Per the germline V gene, CDR1 is ENHRY and CDR2 is SYGVKD. The CDR3 contains 20 residues. The CDR3: CAIMGGSGTSVISSYNEQFF.

The chain is built from TRBV7-2 and TRBJ2-7; TCRdb designates TRBD1, a call that cannot be tested without DNA. The CDR3 has 14 amino acids. Per germline, CDR1 SGHTA and CDR2 FQGNSA. CDR3 sequence: CASSLDSFSYEQYF.

The CDR3 loop is CASSQMGRYEQYF. The rearrangement joins TRBV28 to TRBJ2-7; the TCRdb D gene call, TRBD1, has no DNA to confirm it. The CDR3 contains 13 residues. The germline V gene encodes CDR1 MDHEN and CDR2 SYDVKM.

This chain uses TRBV7-2 with TRBJ2-1. Germline V gives CDR1 SGHTA, CDR2 FQGNSA. CDR3 length equals 14 residues. This chain's CDR3 is CASSLVVDRVEQFF.

This chain uses TRBV5-1 with TRBJ2-3; TCRdb designates TRBD1, a call that cannot be tested without DNA. Germline V CDR1 and CDR2: SGHRS, YFSETQ. This CDR3 comprises 17 residues. The chain's CDR3 is CASSLVWGGGSTDTQYF. Looking up the rest from reference TRBV5-1 and TRBJ2-3 gives the full variable domain: KAGVTQTPRYLIKTRGQQVTLSCSPISGHRSVSWYQQTPGQGLQFLFEYFSETQRNKGNFPGRFSGRQFSNSRSEMNVSTLELGDSALYLCASSLVWGGGSTDTQYFGPGTRLTVL.

The V and J genes are TRBV4-2 and TRBJ2-1; TCRdb's D gene call, TRBD1, goes unchecked for lack of DNA. Germline assignment: CDR1 LGHNA and CDR2 YNFKEQ. The CDR3 has 13 residues. The CDR3 sequence: CATSRLINNEQFF.

The chain joins TRBV6-5 to TRBJ2-3; as DNA is missing, the TRBD1 call by TCRdb cannot be tested. In germline, CDR1 is MNHEY, CDR2 SVGAGI. The CDR3 extends over 13 amino acids. CDR3 in amino acids: CASSYRDTYTQYF.

CDR3 sequence reads: CASKWSAGPYSNQPQHF. This chain connects TRBV6-1 to TRBJ1-5. The length of the CDR3 is 17 residues. CDR1 is MNHNS, CDR2 SASEGT, per germline.

The chain links TRBV14 to TRBJ2-5. Germline loops: CDR1 SGHDN, CDR2 FVKESK. The CDR3 contains 12 residues. The CDR3 spells CASSQMWETQYF.